These T cell receptor beta chains were read from a single sample in a study of blood T cell repertoires in COVID-19. Sequencing was performed with immunoSEQ multiplex PCR; in TCRdb, only in-frame clones are kept and a portion is missing. The sample has 150,000 or so clones, 80% to 90% seen once; the top ten hold 1.5%. The sample taken for sequencing was peripheral blood. Receptors originate from an older woman with acute or convalescent COVID-19. CDR3s leave out the opening cysteine and the closing phenylalanine or tryptophan. A D gene is named only where the DNA matches it firmly.

d_gene,v_gene,j_gene,CDR3aa
NA,TRBV12-3/TRBV12-4,TRBJ1-2,ASSPDWRRGYT
NA,TRBV4-1,TRBJ2-2,ASSQAETGELF
NA,TRBV5-5,TRBJ1-5,ASSLDLNQPQH
NA,TRBV9,TRBJ2-1,ASSTNSIGYNEQF
TRBD1,TRBV6-6,TRBJ2-7,ASSYGQGAYEQY
NA,TRBV10-1,TRBJ2-7,ASLKDDITYEQY
NA,TRBV28,TRBJ1-1,ASSFSWRARDTEAF
TRBD1,TRBV6-6,TRBJ2-7,ASSRGGTYEQY
TRBD2,TRBV6-2/TRBV6-3,TRBJ2-5,ASSYLGTSGKETQY
NA,TRBV6-5,TRBJ1-2,ASSYSVGADVDGYT
NA,TRBV3-1/TRBV3-2,TRBJ1-3,ASSQDRAGNTIY
TRBD1,TRBV6-1,TRBJ1-2,ASSEGLWDSRILNYGYT
TRBD2,TRBV5-4,TRBJ2-7,ASTLGGGLAVFEQY
TRBD1,TRBV6-2/TRBV6-3,TRBJ1-2,ASSYDDRVYGYT
NA,TRBV9,TRBJ1-1,ASSAPGGRDTEAF
NA,TRBV28,TRBJ2-5,ASSKGGKETQY
NA,TRBV27,TRBJ1-2,ASSFAGRENGYT
TRBD1,TRBV9,TRBJ1-1,ASSPDRLLTEAF
NA,TRBV19,TRBJ1-1,ASSPQTTNTEAF
TRBD1,TRBV5-6,TRBJ1-4,ASSTRQGSNEKLF
NA,TRBV2,TRBJ1-5,ASSEASINQPQH